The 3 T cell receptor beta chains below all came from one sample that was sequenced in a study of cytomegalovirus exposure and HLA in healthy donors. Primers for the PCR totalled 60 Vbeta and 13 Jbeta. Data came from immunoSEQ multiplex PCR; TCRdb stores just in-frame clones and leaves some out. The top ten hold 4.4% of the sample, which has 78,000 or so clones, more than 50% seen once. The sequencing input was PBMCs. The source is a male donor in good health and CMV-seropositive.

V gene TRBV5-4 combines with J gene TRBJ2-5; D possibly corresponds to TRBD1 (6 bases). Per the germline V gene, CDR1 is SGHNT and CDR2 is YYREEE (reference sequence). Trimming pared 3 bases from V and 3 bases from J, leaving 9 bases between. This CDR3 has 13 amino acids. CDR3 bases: TGTGCCAGCAGCTCGGGACAAAAAGAGACCCAGTACTTC. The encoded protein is CASSSGQKETQYF.

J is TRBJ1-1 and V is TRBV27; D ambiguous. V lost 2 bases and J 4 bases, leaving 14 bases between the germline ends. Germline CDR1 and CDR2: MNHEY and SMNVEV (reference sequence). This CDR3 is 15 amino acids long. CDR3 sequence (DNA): TGTGCCAGCAGTTTAAGTGCGGTAGCGGGCACTGAAGCTTTCTTT. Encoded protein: CASSLSAVAGTEAFF.

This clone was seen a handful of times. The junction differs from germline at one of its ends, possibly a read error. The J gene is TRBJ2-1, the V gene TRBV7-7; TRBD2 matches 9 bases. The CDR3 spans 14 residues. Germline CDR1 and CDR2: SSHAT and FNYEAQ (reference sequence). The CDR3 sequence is CASSLREGYNEQFF. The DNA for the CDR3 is TGTGCTAGCAGCTTGCGGGAGGGTTACAATGAGCAGTTCTTC. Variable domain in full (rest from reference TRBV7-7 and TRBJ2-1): GAGVSQSPRYKVTKRGQDVTLRCDPISSHATLYWYQQALGQGPEFLTYFNYEAQPDKSGLPSDRFSAERPEGSISTLTIQRTEQRDSAMYRCASSLREGYNEQFFGPGTRLTVL.